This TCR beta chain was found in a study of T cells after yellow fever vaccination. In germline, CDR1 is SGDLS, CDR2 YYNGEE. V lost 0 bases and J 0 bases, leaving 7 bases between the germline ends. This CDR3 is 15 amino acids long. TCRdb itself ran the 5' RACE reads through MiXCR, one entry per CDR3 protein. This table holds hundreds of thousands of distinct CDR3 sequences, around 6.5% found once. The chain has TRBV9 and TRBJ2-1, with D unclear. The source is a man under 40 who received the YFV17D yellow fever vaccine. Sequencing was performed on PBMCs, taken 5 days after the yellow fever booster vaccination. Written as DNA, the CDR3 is TGTGCCAGCAGCGTAGGGCTCCGCTCCTACAATGAGCAGTTCTTC. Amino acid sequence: CASSVGLRSYNEQFF.